This T cell receptor (beta chain) was obtained from a study of identical twins. CDR3 size: 16 residues. Germline values: CDR1 SGHRS, CDR2 YFSETQ. J lost 0 bases, V lost 4 bases, and 7 bases had no gene match. It was template switching that added a universal primer site, and there were unique molecular identifiers on the cDNA. TCRdb processed the 5' RACE reads anew with MiXCR; each CDR3 protein has one entry. The sample lists some 210,000 distinct CDR3 sequences; more than 15% were seen once. These same data were also listed under a study on T cells expressing NK-cell markers. That publication notes: It was sorted CD3+CD56-NKG2C+, CD3+CD56+NKG2C- and CD3+CD56+NKG2C+ T cells that provided the TCR beta repertoires. In five or six donors, dominant CD3+CD56+NKG2C+ clonotypes ranked among the top 10 CD8+ clonotypes.

The sequence came from a woman aged 18 to 35 in good health. The rearrangement uses TRBV5-1 and TRBJ2-1, with TRBD1 identical over 7 bases. The specimen sequenced was CD8+ T cells sorted from blood. The CDR3 loop reads CASSPKTGISYNEQFF. The CDR3 bases are TGCGCCAGCAGCCCAAAGACAGGGATCTCCTACAATGAGCAGTTCTTC.